The T cell receptor (beta chain) under discussion was sequenced for a study of radiotherapy plus CTLA-4 blockade in lung cancer. Study-level information: Objective responses occurred in approximately 18% of patients; 25% to 40% had disease control. Broader study findings: Following radiotherapy plus ipilimumab, tumor-derived TCR clones expanded in the blood.

Concerning this clone: Its antigen is not known.

The method was immunoSEQ multiplex PCR; TCRdb's version includes in-frame clones alone and lacks a portion of them. The table lists about 98,000 clones, 85% to 90% of them singletons. The CDR3 contains 15 residues. V lost 3 bases to trimming and J lost 6 bases; unmatched junction nucleotides: 7. Germline CDR1 reads KGHSH; CDR2 reads LQKENI. V and J are TRBV18 and TRBJ2-1, with 8 bases identical to TRBD2. The specimen comprised peripheral blood, sampled from a patient treated with radiotherapy plus ipilimumab. This receptor was taken from a human donor with non-small cell lung cancer that progressed on radiotherapy plus ipilimumab. CDR3 residues: CASSPGAGVPNEQFF. The CDR3 nucleotides are TGTGCCAGCTCACCGGGAGCGGGAGTTCCCAATGAGCAGTTCTTC.